One sample yielded the 23 T cell receptor beta chains listed below, sequenced in a study of cytomegalovirus exposure and HLA in healthy donors. PCR involved 60 Vbeta and 13 Jbeta primers. The method was immunoSEQ multiplex PCR; TCRdb's version includes in-frame clones alone and lacks a portion of them. Here the sample spans around 62,000 clones, 80% to 90% being singletons. What was sequenced was PBMCs. The receptors here all came from a woman aged 25 to 39 in good health and CMV-seronegative.

This clone was counted only a few times. The chain recombines TRBV9 with TRBJ2-4; possible D gene TRBD2, 6 bases. CDR3 length: 19 amino acids. Germline CDR1 and CDR2: SGDLS and YYNGEE. With 4 bases removed from V and 0 bases from J, the gap between germline ends came to 23 bases. CDR3 sequence (DNA): TGTGCCAGCAGCCTGACCCCGACGGACTACCGCATAGCCAAAAACATTCAGTACTTC. Its translation is CASSLTPTDYRIAKNIQYF.

This clone was seen just once. The chain links TRBV10-2 to TRBJ2-5; 7 bases align to TRBD2. Trimming took 2 bases from V and 4 from J; bases not matched to a gene: 4. CDR1 is WSHSY, CDR2 SAAADI, per germline. This CDR3 contains 14 residues. This CDR3 reads CASSESGAGETQYF. CDR3 in DNA: TGCGCCAGCAGTGAGAGCGGGGCCGGAGAGACCCAGTACTTC.

Points on this clone: The limits of the CDR3 on the DNA are not certain, so only TCRdb's listed CDR3 is given. The gene calls are TRBV1 and TRBJ2-3; the D segment call TRBD2 is taken from the table without a DNA check. TRBV1 is a pseudogene. Termini included, the CDR3 measures 19 amino acids. Here the CDR3 reads CTSSRVAGGTPPSTDTQYF.

The V gene is TRBV7-8, the J gene TRBJ1-5, with 7 bases aligning to TRBD1. Trimming at V came to 5 bases and at J to 0 bases, leaving 4 bases not matched to a gene. The length of the CDR3 is 15 residues. CDR1 SGHVS and CDR2 FQNEAQ come from the germline V gene. The CDR3 nucleotides read TGTGCCAGCAGCGTCGACAGGGTTAGCAATCAGCCCCAGCATTTT. Translation: CASSVDRVSNQPQHF.

The rearrangement joins TRBV9 to TRBJ1-3, with 7 positions matching TRBD1. V was clipped by 1 base and J by 0 bases; unmatched bases: 7. The CDR3 consists of 17 residues. Germline CDR1 is SGDLS and CDR2 is YYNGEE. The CDR3 DNA is TGTGCCAGCAGCGTATGGGACAGAGCGAACTCTGGAAACACCATATATTTT. Translation gives CASSVWDRANSGNTIYF. Combining the CDR3 with reference TRBV9 and TRBJ1-3 gives the whole variable domain DSGVTQTPKHLITATGQRVTLRCSPRSGDLSVYWYQQSLDQGLQFLIQYYNGEERAKGNILERFSAQQFPDLHSELNLSSLELGDSALYFCASSVWDRANSGNTIYFGEGSWLTVV.

The chain couples TRBV27 to TRBJ2-2; 14 nucleotides align to TRBD2. Per germline, CDR1 MNHEY and CDR2 SMNVEV (reference sequence). V lost 5 bases and J lost 1; bases outside the gene matches: 3. The CDR3 extends over 17 amino acids. CDR3: CASSATSGGVNTGELFF. The CDR3 nucleotides are TGTGCCAGCAGTGCGACTAGCGGGGGGGTGAACACCGGGGAGCTGTTTTTT.

This CDR3 reads CASSDARAAGTF. The CDR3 coding sequence is TGTGCCAGCAGTGACGCCAGGGCGGCTGGCACCTTC. The chain joins TRBV2 to TRBJ1-2; TRBD1 might be the D (5 bases). Per the germline V gene, CDR1 is SNHLY and CDR2 is FYNNEI. Trimming took 3 bases from V and 13 from J, leaving 15 bases between them. CDR3 size: 12 residues. The full variable domain, its missing parts supplied by reference TRBV2 and TRBJ1-2, is EPEVTQTPSHQVTQMGQEVILRCVPISNHLYFYWYRQILGQKVEFLVSFYNNEISEKSEIFDDQFSVERPDGSNFTLKIRSTKLEDSAMYFCASSDARAAGTFGSGTRLTVV.

This clone was seen more than once but under ten times. CDR3 nucleotides: TGTGCCAGCAGTGAAGGAACGGGCGGGGGAAAAGAGACCCAGTACTTC. It specifies CASSEGTGGGKETQYF. This rearrangement joins TRBV6-4 to TRBJ2-5; the match to TRBD2 covers 7 bases. V was pared by 3 bases and J by 3 bases, with 10 bases of the junction left unmatched. The CDR3 has 16 amino acids. Per the germline V gene, CDR1 is MRHNA and CDR2 is SNTAGT.

The chain joins TRBV9 to TRBJ1-1; D is perhaps TRBD1 (5 bases). Germline-derived CDR1 and CDR2 are SGDLS and YYNGEE. This CDR3 comprises 15 residues. Deletions cut 0 bases from V and 0 bases from J, with 9 bases between. The CDR3 reads CASSVVPGVNTEAFF. CDR3 DNA: TGTGCCAGCAGCGTAGTTCCGGGGGTGAACACTGAAGCTTTCTTT.

This chain uses TRBV19 with TRBJ1-6; D may be TRBD1 (6 bases). CDR1 and CDR2 from the germline V gene are LNHDA and SQIVND (reference sequence). Trimming removed 6 bases at V and 0 bases at J, with 12 bases between. The CDR3 contains 16 residues. CDR3 loop: CASRDRTGSYNSPLHF. CDR3 DNA sequence: TGTGCCAGTAGAGACAGGACCGGCTCCTATAATTCACCCCTCCACTTT.

The V gene is TRBV19, the J gene TRBJ1-5; 9 bases agree with TRBD1. Looked up from germline, CDR1 is LNHDA and CDR2 is SQIVND (reference sequence). This CDR3 has 14 residues. Losses at the gene ends were 9 bases for V and 2 bases for J; bases not matched to a gene: 5. The CDR3 bases are TGTGCCAGGAGGGACAGGGTCGGCAATCAGCCCCAGCATTTT. Translation: CARRDRVGNQPQHF.

The chain is built from TRBV9 and TRBJ2-4; maybe TRBD1 (5 bases). The CDR3 is 16 residues long. Per germline, CDR1 SGDLS and CDR2 YYNGEE. Between the trimmed V and J ends, which lost 0 bases and 0 bases, there was a span of 10 bases. The CDR3, as DNA: TGTGCCAGCAGCGTAGGCCAGGGTATAGCCAAAAACATTCAGTACTTC. This gives the protein CASSVGQGIAKNIQYF.

This chain connects TRBV13 to TRBJ1-2, with 9 nucleotides matching TRBD1. J was trimmed by 0 bases and V by 4 bases; bases with no gene match: 3. The CDR3 is made up of 15 amino acids. CDR1 is PRHDT and CDR2 is FYEKMQ in the germline V gene (reference sequence). The chain's CDR3 is CASSSRTGANYGYTF. The CDR3 DNA sequence: TGTGCCAGCAGCTCCCGGACAGGGGCTAACTATGGCTACACCTTC.

V gene TRBV6-5 combines with J gene TRBJ2-7, with TRBD2 as a possible D gene (6 bases). The CDR3 has 14 amino acids. V lost 6 bases, J lost 7 bases, and 19 bases lay in between. CDR1 is MNHEY, CDR2 SVGAGI, per germline. Here the CDR3 DNA reads TGTGCCAGCAGGCCCGGGACTGAGAGTTTTGAGCAGTACTTC. Protein product: CASRPGTESFEQYF.

The chain uses TRBV5-5 and TRBJ1-6; TRBD1 is a possible D gene (5 bases). Trimming took 0 bases from V and 7 from J, leaving 8 bases between them. Germline V gene sequence: CDR1 SGHKS, CDR2 YYEKEE (reference sequence). This CDR3 is built from 14 residues. The CDR3: CASSLGGANSPLHF. CDR3 DNA: TGTGCCAGCAGCTTGGGGGGCGCGAATTCACCCCTCCACTTT.

The V gene is TRBV28, the J gene TRBJ2-7; TRBD1 matches 7 bases. The ends lost 5 bases at V and 4 bases at J; junction bases unmatched: 8. This CDR3 has 14 amino acids. CDR1 and CDR2 from the germline V gene are MDHEN and SYDVKM. The CDR3 here is CASSPDRVGYEQYF. The CDR3 DNA is TGTGCCAGCAGTCCCGACAGGGTCGGGTACGAGCAGTACTTC.

The chain employs TRBV11-2 and TRBJ2-5; 11 bases fit TRBD2. Germline-derived CDR1 and CDR2 are SGHAT and FQNNGV. V lost 1 base, J lost 5 bases, and 6 bases stayed unmatched. This CDR3 spans 16 amino acids. The CDR3 nucleotides are TGTGCCAGCAGCTTAGGCCTAGCGGGGGGTATGGAGACCCAGTACTTC. It encodes CASSLGLAGGMETQYF.

The V call is TRBV7-9, the J call TRBJ2-2; possible D gene TRBD1, 5 bases. Germline V gives CDR1 SEHNR, CDR2 FQNEAQ (reference sequence). Trimming shortened V by 1 base and J by 5 bases, and 14 bases separated the two germline ends. The CDR3 covers 16 residues. The CDR3 DNA follows: TGTGCCAGCAGCTTAGTTTGGGGCCGCGCAACCGGGGAGCTGTTTTTT. Translation: CASSLVWGRATGELFF.

The chain carries TRBV28 and TRBJ2-5; the D is unclear. The J call may be in error: the DNA end matches TRBJ2-7 better. Germline loops: CDR1 MDHEN, CDR2 SYDVKM. This CDR3 has 14 amino acids. The CDR3, as DNA: TGTGCCAGCAGTTTAAGGTCAGGAACCTACGAGCAGTACTTC. This sequence encodes CASSLRSGTYEQYF.

The V and J genes are TRBV5-1 and TRBJ2-3; TRBD2 matches 11 bases. The CDR3 is 16 amino acids. CDR1 and CDR2 (germline): SGHRS, YFSETQ. V trimming: 0 bases; J trimming: 3 bases; junction bases outside the gene matches: 3. The CDR3 nucleotides read TGCGCCAGCAGCTTGGCCGCTAGCGGGGGGACAGATACGCAGTATTTT. Translated, it gives CASSLAASGGTDTQYF.

This rearrangement joins TRBV10-1 to TRBJ2-7; 8 bases fit TRBD1. Per germline, CDR1 WNHNN and CDR2 SYGVQD (reference sequence). The CDR3 contains 13 residues. After removal of 6 bases from V and 3 bases from J, the junction contained 4 bases not matched to a gene. The CDR3 region is CASSMDRDYEQYF. The CDR3 DNA is TGCGCCAGCAGCATGGACAGGGACTACGAGCAGTACTTC.

In DNA, the CDR3 is TGTGCCAGCAGCGTAGGTATGAACACTGAAGCTTTCTTT. This codes for CASSVGMNTEAFF. J is TRBJ1-1 and V is TRBV9, with D hard to call. Trimming shortened V by 0 bases and J by 0 bases, and 3 bases separated the two germline ends. Germline CDR1 reads SGDLS; CDR2 reads YYNGEE. The CDR3 covers 13 residues.

The CDR3 nucleotides read TGTGCCAGCAGCGGCCCCGGGAGTTCACCCCTCCACTTT. Translating it yields CASSGPGSSPLHF. J is TRBJ1-6 and V is TRBV7-2; D unresolved. The CDR3 is 13 residues long. V dropped 5 bases and J dropped 9 bases, with 11 bases sitting between them. Per the germline V gene, CDR1 is SGHTA and CDR2 is FQGNSA.